These 25 T cell receptor beta chains share one sample of origin, sequenced in a study of CD8 T cells in Susac syndrome. Random hexamers served to reverse transcribe about 0.5 to 1 ug RNA. Each CDR3 protein gets one entry after TCRdb re-called the immunoSEQ multiplex PCR reads with MiXCR. The sample records 330,000 or so distinct CDR3 sequences, 85% being singletons. Sequencing input: CD8+ T cells from PBMCs. These receptors were obtained from a human donor with multiple sclerosis.

The chain joins TRBV6-5 to TRBJ2-4; D is uncertain. V lost 7 bases and J lost 2, with 12 bases in between. This CDR3 has 14 residues. CDR1 and CDR2 (germline): MNHEY, SVGAGI. CDR3 loop: CASTPTDPKNIQYF. As DNA, the CDR3 is TGTGCCAGCACCCCAACAGATCCCAAAAACATTCAGTACTTC.

J is TRBJ2-2 and V is TRBV7-9, with D possibly called TRBD1 or TRBD2 (6 bases each). The CDR3 spans 16 residues. Germline assignment: CDR1 SEHNR and CDR2 FQNEAQ (reference sequence). V was shortened by 7 bases and J by 6 bases, with 21 bases between the two germline ends. The CDR3 coding sequence is TGTGCCAGCATCCCCGTTAACAGGGCTAGCGCCGGGGAGCTGTTTTTT. This gives the protein CASIPVNRASAGELFF.

This chain connects TRBV19 to TRBJ2-7; TRBD2 matches at 7 bases. V gave up 3 bases and J gave up 4 bases; unmatched junction bases: 6. Germline-derived CDR1 and CDR2 are LNHDA and SQIVND (reference sequence). The CDR3 covers 14 residues. The CDR3 sequence is CASSMAGGSYEQYF. CDR3 nucleotide sequence: TGTGCCAGTAGTATGGCCGGCGGGAGTTACGAGCAGTACTTC. Full variable domain (outside the CDR3, taken from reference TRBV19 and TRBJ2-7): DGGITQSPKYLFRKEGQNVTLSCEQNLNHDAMYWYRQDPGQGLRLIYYSQIVNDFQKGDIAEGYSVSREKKESFPLTVTSAQKNPTAFYLCASSMAGGSYEQYFGPGTRLTVT.

Only one count was recorded for this clonotype. The chain links TRBV29-1 to TRBJ2-7; 8 bases are shared with TRBD1. V trimming: 6 bases; J trimming: 4 bases; junction bases outside the gene matches: 8. Germline V gene lookup returns CDR1 SQVTM and CDR2 ANQGSEA. CDR3 length: 13 amino acids. The CDR3 spells CSVLLGTGYEQYF. The CDR3 DNA sequence: TGCAGCGTGCTACTCGGGACAGGTTACGAGCAGTACTTC.

The V call is TRBV27, the J call TRBJ2-3, with D unresolved. CDR1 is MNHEY, CDR2 SMNVEV, per germline (reference sequence). The V gene lost 5 bases and the J gene lost 3 bases, with 9 bases spanning the gap. CDR3 length: 13 amino acids. The CDR3 nucleotides are TGTGCCAGCAGTCAAGGAAAAACAGATACGCAGTATTTT. This sequence encodes CASSQGKTDTQYF.

This clonotype was counted only a few times. The junction differs from germline at one of its ends, possibly a read error. The gene calls are TRBV7-7 and TRBJ2-1; 10 nucleotides line up with TRBD2. CDR1 is SSHAT and CDR2 is FNYEAQ in the germline V gene (reference sequence). The length of the CDR3 is 18 residues. The CDR3 region is CASSLAGGSSLSYNEQFF. CDR3 nucleotide sequence: TGTGCTAGCAGCTTAGCGGGGGGTAGCAGCCTTTCCTACAATGAGCAGTTCTTC. Full variable domain (rest looked up from reference TRBV7-7 and TRBJ2-1): GAGVSQSPRYKVTKRGQDVTLRCDPISSHATLYWYQQALGQGPEFLTYFNYEAQPDKSGLPSDRFSAERPEGSISTLTIQRTEQRDSAMYRCASSLAGGSSLSYNEQFFGPGTRLTVL.

The rearrangement links TRBV5-4 to TRBJ1-1; TRBD1 aligns across 7 bases. Germline CDR1 SGHNT, CDR2 YYREEE (reference sequence). J gave up 0 bases and V 4 bases, and 6 bases lay outside the gene matches. The CDR3 is 15 amino acids. CDR3 bases: TGTGCCAGCAGCATAGACAGGGTTATGAACACTGAAGCTTTCTTT. It specifies CASSIDRVMNTEAFF. Complete variable domain (other parts from reference TRBV5-4 and TRBJ1-1): ETGVTQSPTHLIKTRGQQVTLRCSSQSGHNTVSWYQQALGQGPQFIFQYYREEENGRGNFPPRFSGLQFPNYSSELNVNALELDDSALYLCASSIDRVMNTEAFFGQGTRLTVV.

This sequence joins TRBV10-2 and TRBJ2-7; 8 positions match TRBD1. V shed 7 bases, J shed 2 bases, and the junction held 7 bases outside the gene matches. This CDR3 contains 14 residues. The germline gives CDR1 WSHSY, CDR2 SAAADI. CDR3 amino acids: CASIDVQGAYEQYF. The CDR3 nucleotides are TGCGCCAGCATCGACGTACAGGGGGCCTACGAGCAGTACTTC.

A few counts support this clonotype. This sequence joins TRBV7-8 and TRBJ2-1; perhaps TRBD2 as D (5 bases). In germline, CDR1 is SGHVS, CDR2 FQNEAQ. This CDR3 region has 12 residues. Trimming removed 5 bases at V and 6 bases at J, with 8 bases between. The DNA of the CDR3 is TGTGCCAGCAGCCCCCTAGCCAATGAGCAGTTCTTC. Protein: CASSPLANEQFF.

This chain joins TRBV27 and TRBJ1-1; no clear D gene. Germline-derived CDR1 and CDR2 are MNHEY and SMNVEV (reference sequence). V shed 6 bases and J shed 0 bases, with 17 bases lying between them. The CDR3 extends over 16 amino acids. For the CDR3, the DNA is TGTGCCAGCAGGGAAAGTGGACGGAACATGAACACTGAAGCTTTCTTT. It codes for CASRESGRNMNTEAFF.

This clonotype was counted a few times. The chain employs TRBV13 and TRBJ1-5; TRBD1 agrees at 8 bases. The J segment lost 1 base and the V segment lost 5 bases, leaving 4 bases of the junction unmatched. CDR3 length: 15 amino acids. In germline, CDR1 is PRHDT, CDR2 FYEKMQ (reference sequence). CDR3 region: CASSEGTGSNQPQHF. Written as DNA, the CDR3 is TGTGCCAGCAGCGAAGGGACAGGCAGCAATCAGCCCCAGCATTTT.

The rearrangement joins TRBV21-1 to TRBJ2-1; whether TRBD1, the table's D call, matches the DNA was not checked. TRBV21-1 is flagged as a pseudogene. CDR3 length: 16 amino acids. CDR3: CASNPPARGFINEQFF. DNA for the CDR3: TGTGCCAGCAACCCCCCAGCGCGGGGATTTATCAATGAGCAGTTCTTC.

This chain uses TRBV9 with TRBJ2-1; no reliable D call. The V gene's germline CDR1 is SGDLS and CDR2 YYNGEE. Trimming pared 2 bases from V and 5 bases from J, leaving 8 bases between. The CDR3 length is 13 residues. This chain's CDR3 is CASSVTAHNEQFF. CDR3 in DNA: TGTGCCAGCAGCGTTACTGCACACAATGAGCAGTTCTTC.

The rearrangement uses TRBV28 and TRBJ2-3; TRBD2 matches 10 bases. Germline assignment: CDR1 MDHEN and CDR2 SYDVKM. The V and J ends lost 3 bases and 1 base, in that order; junction bases with no gene match: 10. There are 18 residues in the CDR3. The DNA for the CDR3 is TGTGCCAGCAGTTTTCCTGACTTAGCGGGAGGAGGCACAGATACGCAGTATTTT. This sequence encodes CASSFPDLAGGGTDTQYF.

The chain uses TRBV6-5 and TRBJ2-2, with TRBD1 matching over 7 bases. CDR1 is MNHEY and CDR2 is SVGAGI in the germline V gene. This CDR3 has 15 amino acids. Unmatched junction bases numbered 6, after V lost 2 bases and J lost 6 bases. This chain's CDR3 is CASSYGQESPGELFF. The CDR3 coding sequence is TGTGCCAGCAGTTACGGACAGGAGTCTCCCGGGGAGCTGTTTTTT.

This chain joins TRBV12-3 or TRBV12-4 and TRBJ2-5, with D possibly matching TRBD2 (5 bases). Trimming left V 5 bases short and J 2 bases short, with 12 bases between. The CDR3 consists of 14 residues. The CDR3 nucleotides read TGTGCCAGCAGTATCGACTATCTACAAGAGACCCAGTACTTC. This encodes CASSIDYLQETQYF.

V usage is TRBV5-6 and J usage is TRBJ2-6; D is possibly TRBD1 (5 bases). The V end was cut by 4 bases, the J end by 0 bases, with 17 bases between. This CDR3 region has 18 residues. Germline V lookup: CDR1 SGHDT, CDR2 YYEEEE. CDR3 sequence (DNA): TGTGCCAGCAGCGTGACTCCCTGGACAAGCTCTGGGGCCAACGTCCTGACTTTC. It translates to CASSVTPWTSSGANVLTF. Looking up the rest from reference TRBV5-6 and TRBJ2-6 gives the full variable domain: DAGVTQSPTHLIKTRGQQVTLRCSPKSGHDTVSWYQQALGQGPQFIFQYYEEEERQRGNFPDRFSGHQFPNYSSELNVNALLLGDSALYLCASSVTPWTSSGANVLTFGAGSRLTVL.

The chain couples TRBV4-3 to TRBJ1-5; 9 positions agree with TRBD1. The CDR3 is 15 amino acids. Germline V gene sequence: CDR1 LGHNA, CDR2 YSLEER. The ends lost 3 bases at V and 4 bases at J; junction bases unmatched: 4. Here the CDR3 reads CASSQNRGLNQPQHF. The CDR3 coding sequence is TGCGCCAGCAGCCAGAACAGGGGGCTGAATCAGCCCCAGCATTTT.

This rearrangement joins TRBV20-1 to TRBJ1-6; D perhaps matches TRBD1 (6 bases). Trimming shortened V by 2 bases and J by 3 bases, and 8 bases separated the two germline ends. Per the germline V gene, CDR1 is DFQATT and CDR2 is SNEGSKA (reference sequence). The CDR3 loop spans 14 amino acids. The CDR3 protein is CSARQGLYNSPLHF. In DNA, the CDR3 is TGCAGTGCTAGACAGGGGCTCTATAATTCACCCCTCCACTTT.

The chain employs TRBV12-3 or TRBV12-4 and TRBJ2-1; 13 bases match TRBD2. CDR3 size: 15 residues. Trimming took 5 bases from V and 9 from J; bases not matched to a gene: 7. This chain's CDR3 is CASSHGTSGISEQFF. DNA of the CDR3: TGTGCCAGCAGTCACGGGACTAGCGGGATCAGTGAGCAGTTCTTC.

This clonotype has a handful of counts. CDR3 in DNA: TGTGCCAGCAGTTTATTAGCGGGAGGGGACACCGGGGAGCTGTTTTTT. Translation: CASSLLAGGDTGELFF. The gene calls are TRBV27 and TRBJ2-2, with 11 positions matching TRBD2. CDR1 is MNHEY, CDR2 SMNVEV, per germline (reference sequence). The CDR3 length is 16 residues. V shed 1 base and J 3 bases; nucleotides not matched to a gene: 1.

The chain has TRBV13 and TRBJ1-5, with D unresolved. Germline V gives CDR1 PRHDT, CDR2 FYEKMQ (reference sequence). V was shortened by 4 bases and J by 7 bases, with 11 bases between the two germline ends. CDR3 length: 13 amino acids. This CDR3 is CASSSRGEQPQHF. CDR3 nucleotides: TGTGCCAGCAGCTCCCGCGGCGAACAGCCCCAGCATTTT.

The V call is TRBV28, the J call TRBJ2-3; weak D call: TRBD1 (6 bases). The CDR3 is made up of 14 amino acids. CDR1 and CDR2 (germline): MDHEN, SYDVKM. Trimming took off 3 bases at V and 4 bases at J, with 11 bases between the two ends. CDR3 protein: CASSLGQEPDTQYF. CDR3 nucleotides: TGTGCCAGCAGTTTGGGACAAGAGCCAGATACGCAGTATTTT.

This clonotype was counted a few times. V gene TRBV28 combines with J gene TRBJ2-7, with 10 nucleotides matching TRBD1. Trimming removed 6 bases from V and 6 bases from J; junction bases left unmatched: 8. The V gene's germline CDR1 is MDHEN and CDR2 SYDVKM. CDR3 length: 14 amino acids. The CDR3 reads CASRAIGQGGEQYF. The DNA of the CDR3 is TGTGCCAGCAGAGCAATCGGACAGGGGGGCGAGCAGTACTTC.

This chain links TRBV20-1 with TRBJ2-7; D is unclear. This CDR3 has 12 residues. Trimming stripped 3 bases from V and 2 bases from J, with 8 bases between. Germline assignment: CDR1 DFQATT and CDR2 SNEGSKA (reference sequence). The CDR3 region has the DNA TGCAGTGCTAGGACGGAACCCTACGAGCAGTACTTC. This encodes CSARTEPYEQYF.